The clone carrying this T cell receptor (beta chain) was seen more than once but under ten times. Its antigen is currently unknown. Primed by a sample-barcoded 5' primer and a J-beta primer mix, a second PCR proceeded for 7 to 11 cycles. Every single cDNA molecule received a tag from a template-switch adaptor with 12 random nucleotides. TCRdb reprocessed the 5' RACE reads via MiXCR and lists one record per CDR3 protein. The table shows 1.4 million to 1.5 million distinct CDR3 sequences, with about 43% occurring only once. This entry belongs to a study of blood T cells in healthy people across ages. Every donor contributed around 10 milliliters of peripheral blood by blood draw. Overall study results and limits: Calculation of diversity from one million T cells yielded estimates considered to be underestimates.

The source of this sequence is a young woman in good health. Material for sequencing was blood.

The CDR3 DNA follows: TGTGCCAGCAGTTTGCAACTAGCTATCTACAATGAGCAGTTCTTC. Translating it yields CASSLQLAIYNEQFF. This chain connects TRBV27 to TRBJ2-1; a weak D match, TRBD2 (6 bases). The V end was cut by 3 bases, the J end by 3 bases, with 12 bases between. CDR1 and CDR2 from the germline V gene are MNHEY and SMNVEV (reference sequence). The CDR3 has 15 residues.